The 7 T cell receptor beta chains below were found in one sample sequenced in a study of T-cell memory formation after mild COVID-19. Via MiXCR, TCRdb re-called the 5' RACE reads, giving one row per CDR3 protein. The sample carries some 350,000 distinct CDR3 sequences, 15% to 20% recorded once. The specimen sequenced was PBMCs or a T cell subset sorted from them (not recorded which). These receptors originate from a man aged 18-30 years who had mild COVID-19 (a few samples of this study predate the infection). Cell type and time point are not known.

V and J are TRBV27 and TRBJ2-3; 15 nucleotides align to TRBD2. The CDR3 runs to 16 residues. V shed 6 bases and J 5 bases; nucleotides not matched to a gene: 6. Germline V gene sequence: CDR1 MNHEY, CDR2 SMNVEV (reference sequence). The CDR3 region has the DNA TGTGCCAGCAGCTGGACTAGCGGGGGGGCCGAAGATACGCAGTATTTT. This gives the protein CASSWTSGGAEDTQYF.

This clonotype has only a few counts. The V gene is TRBV7-9, the J gene TRBJ2-7; 10 bases agree with TRBD2. The germline CDR1 and CDR2 sequences are SEHNR and FQNEAQ (reference sequence). V was clipped by 3 bases and J by 4 bases; unmatched bases: 6. The CDR3 totals 15 residues. CDR3 amino acids: CASSFPLAGLYEQYF. The DNA for the CDR3 is TGTGCCAGCAGCTTTCCACTAGCGGGGTTATACGAGCAGTACTTC.

The chain recombines TRBV20-1 with TRBJ2-7, with 12 bases that match TRBD2. V trimming: 3 bases; J trimming: 7 bases; junction bases outside the gene matches: 7. The germline V gene has CDR1 DFQATT and CDR2 SNEGSKA (reference sequence). The CDR3 length is 14 residues. CDR3 sequence reads: CSASFMTSGGEQYF. The CDR3 bases are TGCAGTGCTAGCTTTATGACTAGCGGGGGTGAGCAGTACTTC.

In its sample, this clonotype was seen a few times. The chain joins TRBV10-3 to TRBJ2-3, with 8 nucleotides matching TRBD2. The CDR3 contains 15 residues. CDR1 is ENHRY, CDR2 SYGVKD, per germline. The V gene end was trimmed by 10 bases and the J gene end by 5 bases; junction bases not matched to a gene: 14. The CDR3 DNA is TGTGCCAGCCGATCCGCGGGACTAGACCGAGATACGCAGTATTTT. Translation gives CASRSAGLDRDTQYF.

The chain joins TRBV29-1 to TRBJ2-1, with TRBD1 matching 9 bases. V trimming: 2 bases; J trimming: 7 bases; junction bases outside the gene matches: 6. The CDR3 spans 14 residues. From germline, CDR1 is SQVTM and CDR2 ANQGSEA. The CDR3 DNA reads as TGCAGCGTTGAAAGGACAGGGGAGGTAAATGAGCAGTTCTTC. Translation: CSVERTGEVNEQFF.

This clonotype appeared a few times. This chain connects TRBV7-2 to TRBJ2-7; perhaps TRBD2 as D (6 bases). This CDR3 region has 14 residues. Germline CDR1 is SGHTA and CDR2 is FQGNSA. The V end lost 6 bases, the J end lost 1 base, and 13 bases lay between the germline ends. The CDR3 DNA reads as TGTGCCAGCAGTCGAGGGGCGGGATCCTACGAGCAGTACTTC. This gives the protein CASSRGAGSYEQYF.

This clonotype was observed a handful of times. The CDR3 DNA is TGTGCCAGCAGCTCGACAGGAACCGAGCAGTACGTC. This gives the protein CASSSTGTEQYV. The chain uses TRBV5-6 and TRBJ2-7; a weak D match, TRBD1 (6 bases). Germline values: CDR1 SGHDT, CDR2 YYEEEE. The CDR3 has 12 residues. V was pared by 3 bases and J by 6 bases, with 10 bases between.